The sequence of this T cell receptor (beta chain) was determined in a study of blood T cell repertoires in COVID-19. Study-wide context: COVID-19 samples collected from the United States, Italy and Spain covered acute and convalescent phases.

Per the authors' pipeline: Scientists estimated how many nucleated cells there were by amplifying reference gene primers. Clones were read by immunoSEQ multiplex PCR, and TCRdb kept only the in-frame ones, dropping some. V, J and clone size are those of that table, while D and trimming were read from the DNA. This sample yields fewer than 350,000 clones, of which roughly 89% are seen a single time; 1.5% to 2% belongs to the top ten. The CDR3 consists of 16 residues. Germline CDR1 and CDR2: SGHRS and YFSETQ. With 4 bases clipped from V and 0 bases from J, the junction kept 6 bases outside the gene matches. Cohorts were determined from participant-reported clinical history.

Sequencing was carried out using PBMCs or T cells enriched from blood (not recorded which). This chain joins TRBV5-1 and TRBJ2-4, with 8 bases that match TRBD1. The TCR originated in a woman in her late teens or twenties with acute COVID-19. The CDR3 DNA reads TGCGCCAGCAGCGAACGACAGGGGTTAGCCAAAAACATTCAGTACTTC. Translating gives CASSERQGLAKNIQYF.